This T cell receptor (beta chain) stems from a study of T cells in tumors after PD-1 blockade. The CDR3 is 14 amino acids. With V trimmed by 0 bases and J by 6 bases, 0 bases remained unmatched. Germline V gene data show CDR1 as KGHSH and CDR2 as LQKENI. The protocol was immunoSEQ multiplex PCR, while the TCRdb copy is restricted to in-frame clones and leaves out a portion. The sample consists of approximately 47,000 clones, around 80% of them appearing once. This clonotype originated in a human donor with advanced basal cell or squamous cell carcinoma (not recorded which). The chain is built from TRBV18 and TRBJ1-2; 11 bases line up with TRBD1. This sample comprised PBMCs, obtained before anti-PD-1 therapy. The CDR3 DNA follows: TGTGCCAGCTCACCACCGGACAGGGGGCATGGCTACACCTTC. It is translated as CASSPPDRGHGYTF.